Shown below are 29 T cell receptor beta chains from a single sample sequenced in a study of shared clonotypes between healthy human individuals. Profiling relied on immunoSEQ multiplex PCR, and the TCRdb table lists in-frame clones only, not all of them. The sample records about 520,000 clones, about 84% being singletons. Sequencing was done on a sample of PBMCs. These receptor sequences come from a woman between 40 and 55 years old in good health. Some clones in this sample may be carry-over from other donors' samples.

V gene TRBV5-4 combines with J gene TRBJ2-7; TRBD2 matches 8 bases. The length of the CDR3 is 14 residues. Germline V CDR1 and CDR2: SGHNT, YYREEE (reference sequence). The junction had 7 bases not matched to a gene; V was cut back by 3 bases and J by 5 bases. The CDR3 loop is CASSSPSGSNEQYF. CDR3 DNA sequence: TGTGCCAGCAGCTCGCCCAGCGGGAGTAACGAGCAGTACTTC.

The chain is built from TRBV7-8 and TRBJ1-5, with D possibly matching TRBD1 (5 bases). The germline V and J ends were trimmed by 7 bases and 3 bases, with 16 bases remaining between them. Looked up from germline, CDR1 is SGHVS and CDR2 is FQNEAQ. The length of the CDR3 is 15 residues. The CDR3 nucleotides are TGTGCCAGCACCCTGGGGCGATCAACCAATCAGCCCCAGCATTTT. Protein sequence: CASTLGRSTNQPQHF.

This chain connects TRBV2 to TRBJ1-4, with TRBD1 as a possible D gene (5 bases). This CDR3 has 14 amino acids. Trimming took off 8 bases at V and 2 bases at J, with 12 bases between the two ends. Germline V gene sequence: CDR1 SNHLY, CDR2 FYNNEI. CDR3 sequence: CASDPGTTNEKLFF. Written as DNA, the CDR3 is TGTGCCAGCGACCCAGGGACGACTAATGAAAAACTGTTTTTT.

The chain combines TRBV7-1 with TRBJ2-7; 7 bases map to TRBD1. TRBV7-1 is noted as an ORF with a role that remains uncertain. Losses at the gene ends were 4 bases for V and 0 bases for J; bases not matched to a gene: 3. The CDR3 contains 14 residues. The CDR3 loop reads CASSLQGSSYEQYF. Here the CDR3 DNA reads TGTGCCAGCAGCTTACAGGGGAGCTCCTACGAGCAGTACTTC.

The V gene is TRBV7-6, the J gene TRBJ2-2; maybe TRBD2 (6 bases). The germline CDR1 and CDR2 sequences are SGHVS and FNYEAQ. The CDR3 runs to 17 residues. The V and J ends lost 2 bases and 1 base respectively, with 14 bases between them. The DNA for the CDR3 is TGTGCCAGCAGCTTATGGGAGGCAGGGTTGAACACCGGGGAGCTGTTTTTT. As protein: CASSLWEAGLNTGELFF.

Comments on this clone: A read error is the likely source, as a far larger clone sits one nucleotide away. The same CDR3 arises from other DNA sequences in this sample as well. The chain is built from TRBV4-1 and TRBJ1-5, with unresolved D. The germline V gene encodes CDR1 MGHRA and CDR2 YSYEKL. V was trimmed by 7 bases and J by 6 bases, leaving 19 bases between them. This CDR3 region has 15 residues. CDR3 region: CASTRTGVLGQPQHF. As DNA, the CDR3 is TGCGCCAGCACACGAACCGGGGTTCTGGGTCAGCCCCAGCATTTT.

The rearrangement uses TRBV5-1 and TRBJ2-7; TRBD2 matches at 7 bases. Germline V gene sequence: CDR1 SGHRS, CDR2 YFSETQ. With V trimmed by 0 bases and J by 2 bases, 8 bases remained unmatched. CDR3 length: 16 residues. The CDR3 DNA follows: TGCGCCAGCAGCTTGGCCGTAACGGGAGGCCCCTACGAGCAGTACTTC. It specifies CASSLAVTGGPYEQYF.

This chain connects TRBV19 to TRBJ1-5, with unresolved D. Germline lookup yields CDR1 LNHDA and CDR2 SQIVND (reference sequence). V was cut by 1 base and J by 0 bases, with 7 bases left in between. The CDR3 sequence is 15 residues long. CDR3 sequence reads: CASSIASYSNQPQHF. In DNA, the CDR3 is TGTGCCAGTAGTATAGCCAGTTATAGCAATCAGCCCCAGCATTTT.

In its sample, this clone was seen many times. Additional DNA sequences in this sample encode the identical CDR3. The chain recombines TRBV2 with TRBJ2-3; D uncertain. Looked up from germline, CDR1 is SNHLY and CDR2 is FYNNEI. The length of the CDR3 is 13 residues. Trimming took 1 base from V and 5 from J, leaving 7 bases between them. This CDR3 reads CASSEGTGDTQYF. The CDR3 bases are TGTGCCAGCAGTGAAGGGACGGGAGATACGCAGTATTTT. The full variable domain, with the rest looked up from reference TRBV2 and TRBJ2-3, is EPEVTQTPSHQVTQMGQEVILRCVPISNHLYFYWYRQILGQKVEFLVSFYNNEISEKSEIFDDQFSVERPDGSNFTLKIRSTKLEDSAMYFCASSEGTGDTQYFGPGTRLTVL.

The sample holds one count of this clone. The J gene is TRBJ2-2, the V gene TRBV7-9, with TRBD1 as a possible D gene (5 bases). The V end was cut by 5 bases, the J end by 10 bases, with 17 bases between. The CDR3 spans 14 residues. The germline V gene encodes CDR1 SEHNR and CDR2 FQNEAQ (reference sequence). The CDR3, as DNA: TGTGCCAGCAGCCCAAGGGGCGGCATCGAGGAGCTGTTTTTT. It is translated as CASSPRGGIEELFF.

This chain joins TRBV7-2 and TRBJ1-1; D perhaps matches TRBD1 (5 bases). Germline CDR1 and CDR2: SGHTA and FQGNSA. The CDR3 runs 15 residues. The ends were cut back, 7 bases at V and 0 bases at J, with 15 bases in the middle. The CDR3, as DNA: TGTGCCAGCACCCTGACAAGGGGCTTGAACACTGAAGCTTTCTTT. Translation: CASTLTRGLNTEAFF. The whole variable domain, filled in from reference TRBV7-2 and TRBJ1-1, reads GAGVSQSPSNKVTEKGKDVELRCDPISGHTALYWYRQSLGQGLEFLIYFQGNSAPDKSGLPSDRFSAERTGGSVSTLTIQRTQQEDSAVYLCASTLTRGLNTEAFFGQGTRLTVV.

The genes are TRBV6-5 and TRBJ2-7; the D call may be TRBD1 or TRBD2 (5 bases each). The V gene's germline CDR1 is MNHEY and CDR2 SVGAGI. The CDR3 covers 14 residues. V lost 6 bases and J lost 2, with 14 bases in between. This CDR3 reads CASSPPGPPYEQYF. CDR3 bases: TGTGCCAGCAGCCCCCCGGGGCCTCCCTACGAGCAGTACTTC.

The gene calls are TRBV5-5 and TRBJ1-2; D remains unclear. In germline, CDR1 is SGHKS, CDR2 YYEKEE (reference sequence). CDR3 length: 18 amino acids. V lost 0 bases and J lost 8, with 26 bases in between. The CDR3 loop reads CASSLAPVASYVPWGYTF. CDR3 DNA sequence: TGTGCCAGCAGCTTGGCGCCGGTCGCATCCTATGTACCTTGGGGCTACACCTTC.

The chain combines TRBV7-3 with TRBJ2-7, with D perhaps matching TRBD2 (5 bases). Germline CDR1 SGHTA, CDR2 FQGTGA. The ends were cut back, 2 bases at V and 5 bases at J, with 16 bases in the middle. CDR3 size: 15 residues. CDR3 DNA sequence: TGTGCCAGCAGCTTATTTGGCGGGCCTGGCAACGAGCAGTACTTC. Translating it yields CASSLFGGPGNEQYF. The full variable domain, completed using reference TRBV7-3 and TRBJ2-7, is GAGVSQTPSNKVTEKGKYVELRCDPISGHTALYWYRQSLGQGPEFLIYFQGTGAADDSGLPNDRFFAVRPEGSVSTLKIQRTERGDSAVYLCASSLFGGPGNEQYFGPGTRLTVT.

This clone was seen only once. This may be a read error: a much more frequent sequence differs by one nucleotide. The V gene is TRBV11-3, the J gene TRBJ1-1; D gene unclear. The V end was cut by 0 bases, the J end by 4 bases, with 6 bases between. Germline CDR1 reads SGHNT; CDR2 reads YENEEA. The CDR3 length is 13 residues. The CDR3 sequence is CASSLEGSTEAFF. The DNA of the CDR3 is TGTGCCAGCAGCTTAGAAGGGAGCACTGAAGCTTTCTTT.

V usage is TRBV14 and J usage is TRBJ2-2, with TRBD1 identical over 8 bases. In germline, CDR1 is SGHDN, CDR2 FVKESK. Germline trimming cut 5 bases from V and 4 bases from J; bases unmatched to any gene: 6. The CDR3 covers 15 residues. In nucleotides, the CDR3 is TGTGCCAGCAGCGGCCGGACAGGGCGCACCGGGGAGCTGTTTTTT. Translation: CASSGRTGRTGELFF.

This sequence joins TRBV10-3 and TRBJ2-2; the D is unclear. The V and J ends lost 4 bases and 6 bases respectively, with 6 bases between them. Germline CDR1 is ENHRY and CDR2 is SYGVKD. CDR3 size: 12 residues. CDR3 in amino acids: CAISAVPGELFF. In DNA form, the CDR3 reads TGTGCCATCAGTGCAGTTCCCGGGGAGCTGTTTTTT.

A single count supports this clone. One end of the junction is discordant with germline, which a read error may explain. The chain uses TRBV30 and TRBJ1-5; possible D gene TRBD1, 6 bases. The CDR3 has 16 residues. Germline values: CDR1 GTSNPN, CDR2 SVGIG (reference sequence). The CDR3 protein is CACSGVGGQENQPQHF. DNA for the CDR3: TGTGCCTGTAGTGGCGTCGGGGGGCAGGAGAACCAGCCCCAGCATTTT. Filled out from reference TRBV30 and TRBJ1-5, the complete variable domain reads SQTIHQWPATLVQPVGSPLSLECTVEGTSNPNLYWYRQAAGRGLQLLFYSVGIGQISSEVPQNLSASRPQDRQFILSSKKLLLSDSGFYLCACSGVGGQENQPQHFGDGTRLSIL.

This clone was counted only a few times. In DNA, the CDR3 is TGTGCCACCAGCAGAGGGAACAGGTACCAAGAGACCCAGTACTTC. This codes for CATSRGNRYQETQYF. The chain has TRBV15 and TRBJ2-5, with a weak D call TRBD1 (5 bases). This CDR3 is 15 amino acids long. V lost 1 base and J 0 bases, leaving 9 bases between the germline ends. Germline values: CDR1 LNHNV, CDR2 YYDKDF (reference sequence).

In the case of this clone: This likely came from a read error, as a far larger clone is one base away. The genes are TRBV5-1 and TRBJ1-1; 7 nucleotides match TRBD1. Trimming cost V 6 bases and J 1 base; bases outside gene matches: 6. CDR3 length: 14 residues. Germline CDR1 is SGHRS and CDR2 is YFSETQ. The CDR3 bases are TGCGCCAGCAACAAATGGACAGGGAACACTGAAGCTTTCTTT. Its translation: CASNKWTGNTEAFF.

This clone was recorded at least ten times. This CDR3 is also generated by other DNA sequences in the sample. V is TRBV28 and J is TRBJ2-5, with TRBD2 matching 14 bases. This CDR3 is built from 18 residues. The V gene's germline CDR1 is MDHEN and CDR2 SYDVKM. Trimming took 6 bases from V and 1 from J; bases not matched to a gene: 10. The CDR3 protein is CASSPGLAGASAQETQYF. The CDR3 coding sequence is TGTGCCAGCAGCCCGGGACTAGCGGGAGCTTCAGCCCAAGAGACCCAGTACTTC.

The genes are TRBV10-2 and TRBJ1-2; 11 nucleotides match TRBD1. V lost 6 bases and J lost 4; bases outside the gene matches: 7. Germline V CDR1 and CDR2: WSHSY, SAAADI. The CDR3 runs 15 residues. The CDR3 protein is CASSSGTGGRYGYTF. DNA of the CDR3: TGCGCCAGCAGCAGCGGGACAGGGGGTCGCTATGGCTACACCTTC.

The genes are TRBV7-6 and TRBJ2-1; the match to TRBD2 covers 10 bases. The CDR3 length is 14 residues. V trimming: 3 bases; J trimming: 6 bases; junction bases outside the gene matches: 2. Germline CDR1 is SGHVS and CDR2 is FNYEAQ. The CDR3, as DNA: TGTGCCAGCAGCTTGCCTAGCGGGGGCAATGAGCAGTTCTTC. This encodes CASSLPSGGNEQFF.

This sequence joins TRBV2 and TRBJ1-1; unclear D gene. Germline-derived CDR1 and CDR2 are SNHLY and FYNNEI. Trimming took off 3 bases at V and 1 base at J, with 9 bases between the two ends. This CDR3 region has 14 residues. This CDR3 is CASSDPRGNTEAFF. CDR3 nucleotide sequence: TGTGCCAGCAGTGATCCGCGGGGGAACACTGAAGCTTTCTTT.

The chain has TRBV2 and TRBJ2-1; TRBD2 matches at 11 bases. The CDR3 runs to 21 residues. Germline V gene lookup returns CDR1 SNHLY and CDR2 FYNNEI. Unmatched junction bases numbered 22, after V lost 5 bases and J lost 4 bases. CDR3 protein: CASSTPGASGRRPGPYNEQFF. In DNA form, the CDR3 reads TGTGCCAGCAGTACCCCCGGGGCTAGCGGGAGGCGGCCGGGGCCTTACAATGAGCAGTTCTTC.

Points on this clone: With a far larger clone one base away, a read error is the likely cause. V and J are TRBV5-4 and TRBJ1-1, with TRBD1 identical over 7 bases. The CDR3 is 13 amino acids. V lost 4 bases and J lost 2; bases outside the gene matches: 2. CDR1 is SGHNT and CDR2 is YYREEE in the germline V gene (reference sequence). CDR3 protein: CASSLGGNTEAFF. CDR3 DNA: TGTGCCAGCAGCCTAGGGGGCAACACTGAAGCTTTCTTT.

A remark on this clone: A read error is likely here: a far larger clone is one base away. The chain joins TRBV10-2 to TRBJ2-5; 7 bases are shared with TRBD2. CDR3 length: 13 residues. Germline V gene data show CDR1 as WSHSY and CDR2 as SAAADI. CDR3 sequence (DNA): TGCGCCGGCAGGCGGGGGAAGCTTGAGACCCAGTACTTC. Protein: CAGRRGKLETQYF.

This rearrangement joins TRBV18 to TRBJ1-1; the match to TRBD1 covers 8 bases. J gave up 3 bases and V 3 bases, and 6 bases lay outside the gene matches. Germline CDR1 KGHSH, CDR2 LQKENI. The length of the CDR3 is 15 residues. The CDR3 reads CASSPALTGDTEAFF. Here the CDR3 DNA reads TGTGCCAGCTCACCCGCCCTGACAGGGGACACTGAAGCTTTCTTT.

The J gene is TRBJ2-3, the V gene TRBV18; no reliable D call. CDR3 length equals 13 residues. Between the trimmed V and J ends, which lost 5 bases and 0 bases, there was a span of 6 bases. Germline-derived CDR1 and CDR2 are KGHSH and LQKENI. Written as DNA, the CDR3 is TGTGCCAGCTCAACCGGGAGCACAGATACGCAGTATTTT. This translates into CASSTGSTDTQYF.